These 17 T cell receptor beta chains came from one sample sequenced in a study of cytomegalovirus exposure and HLA in healthy donors. TCRdb keeps only in-frame clones here, not all; method: immunoSEQ multiplex PCR. There are more than 300,000 clones in the sample; 86% occur only once, and approximately 0.8% lies in the top ten. Sample: PBMCs. Receptors originate from a woman between 18 and 30 years old in good health and CMV-seronegative.

The rearrangement links TRBV2 to TRBJ2-3; D gene uncertain. CDR3 size: 15 residues. V lost 4 bases and J lost 3, with 14 bases in between. Germline V CDR1 and CDR2: SNHLY, FYNNEI. CDR3 residues: CASSAEFLTTDTQYF. Written as DNA, the CDR3 is TGTGCCAGCAGTGCCGAGTTCTTGACAACAGATACGCAGTATTTT.

The V call is TRBV5-4, the J call TRBJ2-1, with a possible D match to TRBD2 (6 bases). Germline assignment: CDR1 SGHNT and CDR2 YYREEE (reference sequence). The ends were cut back, 1 base at V and 7 bases at J, with 9 bases in the middle. This CDR3 has 13 amino acids. This CDR3 reads CASSLIAGNEQFF. For the CDR3, the DNA is TGTGCCAGCAGCTTGATCGCGGGAAATGAGCAGTTCTTC.

V gene TRBV6-6 combines with J gene TRBJ1-2, with 8 bases matching TRBD1. The CDR3 runs to 16 residues. V gave up 0 bases and J gave up 6 bases; unmatched junction bases: 9. Germline CDR1 reads MNHNY; CDR2 reads SVGAGI (reference sequence). CDR3 in DNA: TGTGCCAGCAGTTACTCGAAGGGACAGGAAGCAAATGGCTACACCTTC. It is translated as CASSYSKGQEANGYTF.

This chain connects TRBV27 to TRBJ1-5; 7 bases agree with TRBD1. Germline CDR1 MNHEY, CDR2 SMNVEV (reference sequence). V lost 6 bases, J lost 5 bases, and 4 bases stayed unmatched. This CDR3 comprises 13 residues. CDR3 sequence reads: CASRPQGDQPQHF. For the CDR3, the DNA is TGTGCCAGCAGACCGCAGGGGGATCAGCCCCAGCATTTT.

This clone was recorded once. The CDR3 loop is CASSLLQGTRRTEAFF. For the CDR3, the DNA is TGTGCCAGCAGCCTTCTACAGGGAACAAGGCGCACTGAAGCTTTCTTT. The chain uses TRBV2 and TRBJ1-1, with a weak D call TRBD1 (6 bases). This CDR3 has 16 residues. Germline assignment: CDR1 SNHLY and CDR2 FYNNEI. V was trimmed by 6 bases and J by 4 bases, leaving 21 bases between them. Filled out from reference TRBV2 and TRBJ1-1, the complete variable domain reads EPEVTQTPSHQVTQMGQEVILRCVPISNHLYFYWYRQILGQKVEFLVSFYNNEISEKSEIFDDQFSVERPDGSNFTLKIRSTKLEDSAMYFCASSLLQGTRRTEAFFGQGTRLTVV.

This sequence joins TRBV4-2 and TRBJ2-7; maybe TRBD1 (6 bases). V was trimmed by 0 bases and J by 3 bases, leaving 12 bases between them. This CDR3 comprises 15 residues. Germline V gives CDR1 LGHNA, CDR2 YNFKEQ. The CDR3 DNA reads as TGTGCCAGCAGCCAAGACAGGGGATCGGGCTACGAGCAGTACTTC. Amino acids: CASSQDRGSGYEQYF.

This clone was detected only a few times. The chain links TRBV5-1 to TRBJ2-7; D gene ambiguous. V was pared by 0 bases and J by 3 bases, with 7 bases between. This CDR3 has 13 residues. Germline values: CDR1 SGHRS, CDR2 YFSETQ. The CDR3 reads CASSLGYGYEQYF. For the CDR3, the DNA is TGCGCCAGCAGCTTGGGGTACGGCTACGAGCAGTACTTC.

The chain carries TRBV6-6 and TRBJ2-5; the D gene is possibly TRBD1 (7 bases). This CDR3 contains 14 residues. CDR1 and CDR2 (germline): MNHNY, SVGAGI (reference sequence). The V end was cut by 8 bases, the J end by 4 bases, with 17 bases between. CDR3 residues: CASAGGRGLETQYF. The DNA for the CDR3 is TGTGCCAGCGCCGGGGGAAGGGGGCTAGAGACCCAGTACTTC.

This clone was observed a handful of times. V gene TRBV6-4 combines with J gene TRBJ2-1; 10 positions agree with TRBD2. J gave up 5 bases and V 3 bases, and 4 bases lay outside the gene matches. This CDR3 contains 15 residues. Germline V gene data show CDR1 as MRHNA and CDR2 as SNTAGT. The CDR3 reads CASSELAGANNEQFF. The CDR3 bases are TGTGCCAGCAGTGAGCTAGCGGGAGCTAACAATGAGCAGTTCTTC.

The chain is built from TRBV4-2 and TRBJ2-5; D perhaps matches TRBD2 (5 bases). CDR3 size: 15 residues. The ends were cut back, 1 base at V and 2 bases at J, with 11 bases in the middle. Looked up from germline, CDR1 is LGHNA and CDR2 is YNFKEQ. The DNA of the CDR3 is TGTGCCAGCAGCCAAGTCAAGGGAGTTCAAGAGACCCAGTACTTC. Amino acid sequence: CASSQVKGVQETQYF.

V usage is TRBV27 and J usage is TRBJ1-2; 8 bases line up with TRBD1. Trimming cost V 8 bases and J 4 bases; bases outside gene matches: 3. Germline V gene sequence: CDR1 MNHEY, CDR2 SMNVEV (reference sequence). The CDR3 consists of 12 residues. CDR3 DNA sequence: TGTGCCAGCCGAACAGGGGGCTATGGCTACACCTTC. Protein: CASRTGGYGYTF.

The rearrangement links TRBV6-1 to TRBJ2-3; 11 nucleotides line up with TRBD2. The CDR3 is made up of 16 amino acids. With V trimmed by 4 bases and J by 3 bases, 6 bases remained unmatched. Germline CDR1 is MNHNS and CDR2 is SASEGT. CDR3 bases: TGTGCCAGCAGTGTTCTAGCGGGGGGTGGGACAGATACGCAGTATTTT. Protein: CASSVLAGGGTDTQYF.

This clone was found once. The rearrangement uses TRBV6-5 and TRBJ1-3; the match to TRBD1 covers 8 bases. The V and J ends lost 4 bases and 2 bases, in that order; junction bases with no gene match: 7. CDR1 is MNHEY, CDR2 SVGAGI, per germline. The CDR3 spans 16 residues. Here the CDR3 reads CASSLGQGDTGNTIYF. DNA of the CDR3: TGTGCCAGCAGTTTAGGACAGGGAGACACTGGAAACACCATATATTTT.

This sequence joins TRBV27 and TRBJ2-1; 7 bases match TRBD2. V dropped 2 bases and J dropped 0; count of bases not matched to a gene: 7. Germline CDR1 reads MNHEY; CDR2 reads SMNVEV (reference sequence). The CDR3 has 17 residues. The CDR3, as DNA: TGTGCCAGCAGTTTAGGGGGGGTCGGGAGCTCCTACAATGAGCAGTTCTTC. This encodes CASSLGGVGSSYNEQFF.

The chain has TRBV6-1 and TRBJ2-5; 9 nucleotides match TRBD2. J lost 4 bases, V lost 3 bases, and 9 bases had no gene match. Germline CDR1 reads MNHNS; CDR2 reads SASEGT. CDR3 length equals 16 residues. CDR3 region: CASSDPSAGGLETQYF. The CDR3 coding sequence is TGTGCCAGCAGTGATCCTTCCGCGGGAGGGCTAGAGACCCAGTACTTC.

The chain carries TRBV19 and TRBJ2-1, with 7 bases matching TRBD2. Germline CDR1 reads LNHDA; CDR2 reads SQIVND (reference sequence). Trimming removed 3 bases from V and 7 bases from J; junction bases left unmatched: 9. There are 15 residues in the CDR3. Here the CDR3 reads CASSIREGRRNEQFF. DNA of the CDR3: TGTGCCAGTAGTATTAGGGAGGGCCGTCGGAATGAGCAGTTCTTC.

This clone was counted only a few times. The chain is built from TRBV6-6 and TRBJ2-7; 7 positions match TRBD1. The CDR3 consists of 14 residues. V lost 5 bases and J lost 6; bases outside the gene matches: 10. In germline, CDR1 is MNHNY, CDR2 SVGAGI (reference sequence). CDR3 nucleotides: TGTGCCAGCAGTCTTCAGACAGGGTACGGCGAGCAGTACTTC. Translating gives CASSLQTGYGEQYF.